This T cell receptor beta chain was obtained from a study of PD-1 blockade in classical Hodgkin lymphoma. At the level of the study: Nivolumab was given intravenously to patients at 3 mg/kg every 2 weeks. Study-wide results and limits: Patients who responded completely had about the same baseline diversity as newly diagnosed patients.

The data were produced by immunoSEQ multiplex PCR, yet TCRdb's version contains in-frame clones alone and is incomplete. The repertoire holds some 52,000 clones, with approximately 86% as singletons. The ends lost 5 bases at V and 4 bases at J; junction bases unmatched: 7. This CDR3 spans 14 amino acids. CDR1 and CDR2 (germline): SEHNR, FQNEAQ (reference sequence). Note on this clone: No antigen is known for it.

The time point: cycle 4 day 1 (C4D1), after 6 weeks of nivolumab. Following autologous stem cell transplantation, relapse occurred in every patient, and exposure to brentuximab vedotin varied. The clonotype originates from a human donor with classical Hodgkin lymphoma. The V and J genes are TRBV7-9 and TRBJ2-7; TRBD1 matches at 8 bases. The sample here was peripheral blood mononuclear cells (PBMCs), taken before the fourth cycle of nivolumab. CDR3 residues: CASSDITGGYEQYF. The CDR3, as DNA: TGTGCCAGCAGCGATATTACAGGGGGTTACGAGCAGTACTTC. Complete variable domain (other parts from reference TRBV7-9 and TRBJ2-7): DTGVSQNPRHKITKRGQNVTFRCDPISEHNRLYWYRQTLGQGPEFLTYFQNEAQLEKSRLLSDRFSAERPKGSFSTLEIQRTEQGDSAMYLCASSDITGGYEQYFGPGTRLTVT.